A selection of T cell receptor beta chains follows, all from one sample in a study of shared clonotypes between healthy human individuals. The protocol was immunoSEQ multiplex PCR, while the TCRdb copy is restricted to in-frame clones and leaves out a portion. This sample has millions of clones, with 85% to 95% found just once. The sequenced sample consisted of naive CD4+ T cells from PBMCs. Receptor source: a man in his late teens or twenties in good health. Some clones in this sample may be carry-over from other donors' samples. CDR3s include the opening cysteine and the closing phenylalanine or tryptophan. The order of the fields is D gene, V gene, clone size, J gene, CDR3 DNA, CDR3 protein. A D gene is named only where the DNA matches it firmly. Clone size is shown for a subset of rows, as once, few, many or a class of expanded clone.

NA	TRBV14	NA	TRBJ1-4	TGTGCCAGCAGCGGCCGGGACCGTTCTAATGAAAAACTGTTTTTT	CASSGRDRSNEKLFF
TRBD1	TRBV6-1	NA	TRBJ2-7	TGTGCCAGCAGTGAGGACAGGGCCGAGCAGTACTTC	CASSEDRAEQYF
NA	TRBV5-4	few	TRBJ1-4	TGTGCCAGCAGGGGGGGCCCGAATGAAAAACTGTTTTTT	CASRGGPNEKLFF
NA	TRBV20-1	few	TRBJ1-1	TGCAGTGCTGGCAGGGGAGCTGAAGCTTTCTTT	CSAGRGAEAFF
NA	TRBV5-1	NA	TRBJ1-3	TGCGCCAGCAGCTTGTCCCCCCGCTGGAGCTCTGGAAACACCATATATTTT	CASSLSPRWSSGNTIYF
NA	TRBV28	NA	TRBJ2-7	TGTGCCAGCAGTCCTCAGGTCTACGAGCAGTACTTC	CASSPQVYEQYF
NA	TRBV27	NA	TRBJ2-1	TGTGCCAGCAGTGTTTCCGGGGGCAATGAGCAGTTCTTC	CASSVSGGNEQFF
TRBD2	TRBV27	NA	TRBJ2-3	TGTGCCAGCAGTCCCCCGGGGGGGAACACAGATACGCAGTATTTT	CASSPPGGNTDTQYF
TRBD2	TRBV2	NA	TRBJ2-1	TGTGCCAGCAGATCGGGGCTCACGAGCCTAGCGGGACAGGAGCAGTTCTTC	CASRSGLTSLAGQEQFF
NA	TRBV19	NA	TRBJ2-7	TGTGCCAGTAGTATGCAGGGGGGAGCCGGGTACGAGCAGTACTTC	CASSMQGGAGYEQYF
TRBD1	TRBV28	once	TRBJ1-1	TGTGCCAGCAGTCAATCAGGGGGAACTGAAGCTTTCTTT	CASSQSGGTEAFF
NA	TRBV9	NA	TRBJ2-7	TGTGCCAGCAGCGGGGTAAGCCCCACAGGCAATGTGCACGAGCAGTACTTC	CASSGVSPTGNVHEQYF
NA	TRBV7-9	NA	TRBJ2-2	TGTGCCAGCAGCTTGATGGTAGGCGGAGTCGCGAACACCGGGGAGCTGTTTTTT	CASSLMVGGVANTGELFF
NA	TRBV18	NA	TRBJ2-1	TGTGCCAGCTCACCACCCGGGGGGCGGATAGCCAATGAGCAGTTCTTC	CASSPPGGRIANEQFF
NA	TRBV5-5	NA	TRBJ2-5	TGTGCCAGCAGCTTGGTTGTGGGATCGGAGACCCAGTACTTC	CASSLVVGSETQYF
NA	TRBV28	NA	TRBJ2-7	TGTGCCAGCAGTTTGACTCCGCGGGAGCAGTACTTC	CASSLTPREQYF
TRBD1	TRBV7-2	NA	TRBJ1-1	TGTGCCAGCAGCGCGGACAGGGCCAAATTCCGGATGAACACTGAAGCTTTCTTT	CASSADRAKFRMNTEAFF
NA	TRBV19	NA	TRBJ1-5	TGTGCCAGTAGTAACGGCTGGCAGCGCAATCAGCCCCAGCATTTT	CASSNGWQRNQPQHF
NA	TRBV5-1	once	TRBJ2-2	TGCGCCAGCAGCTTGGACGCGGGACCAAACACCGGGGAGCTGTTTTTT	CASSLDAGPNTGELFF
TRBD1	TRBV5-1	NA	TRBJ1-2	TGCGCCAGCAGGCCCCCAGGGGGCGATGCCTATGGCTACACCTTC	CASRPPGGDAYGYTF
TRBD1	TRBV5-4	NA	TRBJ2-5	TGTGCCAGCAGCTCGAGGGACAGAGGAGAGACCCAGTACTTC	CASSSRDRGETQYF
NA	TRBV5-4	NA	TRBJ2-3	TGTGCCAGCAGCTCCCTTAGGGGTCCAGATACGCAGTATTTT	CASSSLRGPDTQYF
NA	TRBV18	NA	TRBJ1-2	TGTGCCAGCTCACCATCCAGGGAAGTCTATGGCTACACCTTC	CASSPSREVYGYTF
NA	TRBV5-1	NA	TRBJ1-5	TGCGCCAGCAGCTTGGATGGCAGGGTGGAGGCGCAGCCCCAGCATTTT	CASSLDGRVEAQPQHF
TRBD2	TRBV11-3	NA	TRBJ2-3	TGTGCCAGCAGCCGAGGACTAGCGGCAGATACGCAGTATTTT	CASSRGLAADTQYF
NA	TRBV10-2	NA	TRBJ2-7	TGCGCCAGCAAAGCCTTGGCCCCCTCCTACGAGCAGTACTTC	CASKALAPSYEQYF
NA	TRBV19	NA	TRBJ1-2	TGTGCCAGTAACCCCGGACGCTGGGGAACCTATGGCTACACCTTC	CASNPGRWGTYGYTF
NA	TRBV27	NA	TRBJ2-7	TGTGCCAGCAGTTTATCGATGTCTCTGGGGTGGTCCTACGAGCAGTACTTC	CASSLSMSLGWSYEQYF
NA	TRBV4-1	NA	TRBJ2-7	TGCGCCAGCAGCCAAGATGGAACGCGAACCTACGAGCAGTACTTC	CASSQDGTRTYEQYF
TRBD2	TRBV2	NA	TRBJ2-4	TGTGCCAGCAGCCCGGGACTAGCGGGAGTTTTAATTCAGTACTTC	CASSPGLAGVLIQYF
NA	TRBV10-3	few	TRBJ1-5	TGTGCCACGACCCGGGATATCAATCAGCCCCAGCATTTT	CATTRDINQPQHF
TRBD2	TRBV13	NA	TRBJ2-2	TGTGCCAGCTCGAGCCCCCTAGCGGGAGAAGACACCGGGGAGCTGTTTTTT	CASSSPLAGEDTGELFF
NA	TRBV2	NA	TRBJ2-4	TGTGCCAGCAGTGAACAGGATTCCACCAAAAACATTCAGTACTTC	CASSEQDSTKNIQYF
NA	TRBV6-1	NA	TRBJ1-5	TGTGCCAGCAGTGAAGTTAGGTGGGGGGCTGATCAGCCCCAGCATTTT	CASSEVRWGADQPQHF
NA	TRBV19	NA	TRBJ1-3	TGTGCCAGTACGAGGACGTACGACACCATATATTTT	CASTRTYDTIYF
NA	TRBV29-1	NA	TRBJ2-1	TGCAGCGTTGAAGGCCCCCTATATCCAACCAATGAGCAGTTCTTC	CSVEGPLYPTNEQFF
NA	TRBV25-1	NA	TRBJ1-4	TGTGCCAGCAGTGATTGGTCCTTTAATGAAAAACTGTTTTTT	CASSDWSFNEKLFF
TRBD1	TRBV5-1	NA	TRBJ2-7	TGCGCCAGCAGCTTATCCGGGACAGGGTGGAGCGAGCAGTACTTC	CASSLSGTGWSEQYF
NA	TRBV5-1	NA	TRBJ1-2	TGCGCCAGCAGCCCCGAGACAGAGTCTAACTATGGCTACACCTTC	CASSPETESNYGYTF
NA	TRBV19	NA	TRBJ1-4	TGTGCCAGTACCGGACGGAAAAATGAAAAACTGTTTTTT	CASTGRKNEKLFF
NA	TRBV28	NA	TRBJ2-7	TGTGCCAGCAGTAAGGGACGCTACGAGCAGTACTTC	CASSKGRYEQYF
TRBD2	TRBV19	NA	TRBJ2-5	TGTGCCAGTAGTAGCGGACTAGCGGGTAGCCAAGAGACCCAGTACTTC	CASSSGLAGSQETQYF
NA	TRBV4-2	NA	TRBJ1-2	TGTGCCAGCACCTCCCCCGACGGAGGACACATGGGCTACACCTTC	CASTSPDGGHMGYTF
NA	TRBV11-2	NA	TRBJ1-1	TGTGCCAGCAGCTCAACTAGGGGGGTCCTCGAAGCTTTCTTT	CASSSTRGVLEAFF
TRBD2	TRBV28	NA	TRBJ2-7	TGTGCCAGCAGTTTTTCCTGGCGGGAGAGCTCCTACGAGCAGTACTTC	CASSFSWRESSYEQYF
NA	TRBV5-1	NA	TRBJ1-4	TGCGCCAGCAGCTTGGTAGGAGAGTCCGGTGAAAAACTGTTTTTT	CASSLVGESGEKLFF
NA	TRBV5-8	NA	TRBJ1-1	TGTGCCAGCAGCTTGGTGTCTGGTACAGCTTTCTTT	CASSLVSGTAFF
TRBD1	TRBV7-2	NA	TRBJ1-1	TGTGCCAGCAGCGCCCGGGGACAGTACCCGAAAGGAGCTTTCTTT	CASSARGQYPKGAFF
NA	TRBV5-1	NA	TRBJ1-1	TGCGCCAGCAGCTTGACCGGGGGCTGGACTGAAGCTTTCTTT	CASSLTGGWTEAFF
NA	TRBV4-2	NA	TRBJ2-7	TGTGCCAGCAGCCAAGATCTAGGTTCCTACGAGCAGTACTTC	CASSQDLGSYEQYF
TRBD1	TRBV7-3	NA	TRBJ2-7	TGTGCCAGCAGCTTAATGGGACAGGCCCATGAGGAGCAGTACTTC	CASSLMGQAHEEQYF
NA	TRBV13	NA	TRBJ1-2	TGTGCCAGCAGCTCGGTTAACTATGGCTACACCTTC	CASSSVNYGYTF
NA	TRBV7-7	NA	TRBJ2-1	TGTGCCAGCAGCCCAACCCTAGTATTCAATGAGCAGTTCTTC	CASSPTLVFNEQFF
TRBD2	TRBV4-2	NA	TRBJ2-7	TGTGCCAGCAGCCAAGACCCCAGCGGGATTGGATACGAGCAGTACTTC	CASSQDPSGIGYEQYF